The clone carrying this TCR beta chain was seen a single time. Its antigen is undetermined. This record comes from a study of T cell responses to AZD1222 COVID-19 vaccine. Study at large: It was second doses at about 4 or about 12 weeks that were pooled.

Findings of the study overall: Spike-wide coverage was observed for vaccine-associated CD4 TCRs, with dominant responses at 160-218 and 743-854.

The method was immunoSEQ multiplex PCR; TCRdb's version includes in-frame clones alone and lacks a portion of them. The table has more than 95,000 clones, about 90% seen once. The CDR3 has 14 amino acids. Germline CDR1 is SGHRS and CDR2 is YFSETQ. V was pared by 5 bases and J by 2 bases, with 14 bases between. V usage is TRBV5-1 and J usage is TRBJ2-7; TRBD2 is a possible D gene (5 bases). The sequence was obtained from an adult in good health. This sample comprised peripheral blood, obtained on day 0 of AZD1222 vaccination. The CDR3 region is CASSRLGATYEQYF. Written as DNA, the CDR3 is TGCGCCAGCAGTCGGCTGGGAGCCACCTACGAGCAGTACTTC.